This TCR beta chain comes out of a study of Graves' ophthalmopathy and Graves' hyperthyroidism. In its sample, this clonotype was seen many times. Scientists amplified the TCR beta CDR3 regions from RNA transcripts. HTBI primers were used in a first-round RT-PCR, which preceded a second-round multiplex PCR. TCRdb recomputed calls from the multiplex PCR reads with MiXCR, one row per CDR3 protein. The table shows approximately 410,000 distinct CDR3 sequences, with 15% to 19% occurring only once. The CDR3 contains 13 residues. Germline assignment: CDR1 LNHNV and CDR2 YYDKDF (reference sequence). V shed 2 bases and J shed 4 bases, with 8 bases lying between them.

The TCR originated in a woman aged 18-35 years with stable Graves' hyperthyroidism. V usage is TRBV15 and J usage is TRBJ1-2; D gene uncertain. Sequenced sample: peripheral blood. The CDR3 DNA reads TGTGCCACCAGCAGACGGGTGGGCTATGGCTACACCTTC. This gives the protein CATSRRVGYGYTF.